Listed here are 28 T cell receptor beta chains from one sample, sequenced in a study of shared T cell receptors in the human thymus. Here immunoSEQ multiplex PCR was the method, and the copy in TCRdb shows in-frame clones only, minus some. The table records 55,000 to 75,000 clones, 90% to 95% of them present only once. Sequenced sample: thymocytes. Receptor source: a human donor.

This chain's CDR3 is CASSQGPRVSGNTIYF. In DNA, the CDR3 is TGCGCCAGCAGCCAAGGTCCCAGGGTCTCTGGAAACACCATATATTTT. The rearrangement links TRBV4-1 to TRBJ1-3; possible D gene TRBD1, 5 bases. V was trimmed by 1 base and J by 0 bases, leaving 10 bases between them. The CDR3 is made up of 16 amino acids. CDR1 MGHRA and CDR2 YSYEKL come from the germline V gene.

The V call is TRBV30, the J call TRBJ1-2; D is unresolved. Germline CDR1 and CDR2: GTSNPN and SVGIG (reference sequence). V gave up 7 bases and J gave up 0 bases, with 30 bases separating them. The CDR3 has 19 residues. CDR3 protein: CASTNPRGEGRGPNYGYTF. The CDR3 coding sequence is TGTGCCTCGACTAACCCTCGAGGCGAAGGGAGAGGCCCTAACTATGGCTACACCTTC.

This chain joins TRBV20-1 and TRBJ2-3; D unresolved. This CDR3 is 10 amino acids long. V shed 8 bases and J shed 6 bases, with 9 bases lying between them. CDR1 is DFQATT and CDR2 is SNEGSKA in the germline V gene (reference sequence). The CDR3 spells CSTKVDTQYF. Written as DNA, the CDR3 is TGCAGTACCAAGGTTGATACGCAGTATTTT.

The chain carries TRBV19 and TRBJ2-3; TRBD2 matches 10 bases. In germline, CDR1 is LNHDA, CDR2 SQIVND (reference sequence). The CDR3 covers 16 residues. V trimming: 3 bases; J trimming: 6 bases; junction bases outside the gene matches: 9. This CDR3 reads CASSMELAGARDTQYF. CDR3 DNA: TGTGCCAGTAGTATGGAGCTAGCGGGGGCCCGCGATACGCAGTATTTT.

The chain is built from TRBV4-1 and TRBJ1-1; no definite D call. Trimming removed 2 bases at V and 0 bases at J, with 10 bases between. Germline V gene sequence: CDR1 MGHRA, CDR2 YSYEKL. The CDR3 totals 15 residues. CDR3: CASSQTLFMNTEAFF. CDR3 DNA sequence: TGCGCCAGCAGCCAAACTCTGTTTATGAACACTGAAGCTTTCTTT.

J is TRBJ2-1 and V is TRBV7-2; TRBD1 matches 9 bases. The CDR3 has 15 residues. Trimming cost V 5 bases and J 3 bases; bases outside gene matches: 5. Germline CDR1 SGHTA, CDR2 FQGNSA. The CDR3 bases are TGTGCCAGCAGCGACCGGACAGGGGACTACAATGAGCAGTTCTTC. Translated: CASSDRTGDYNEQFF.

The V gene is TRBV7-9, the J gene TRBJ1-1; tentatively, D is TRBD1 (5 bases). V was clipped by 6 bases and J by 0 bases, with 17 bases between them. Germline V gives CDR1 SEHNR, CDR2 FQNEAQ (reference sequence). This CDR3 region has 16 residues. The chain's CDR3 is CASRFQGQGMNTEAFF. The CDR3 bases are TGTGCCAGCAGGTTTCAGGGCCAAGGGATGAACACTGAAGCTTTCTTT.

The gene calls are TRBV5-1 and TRBJ2-2, with a tentative D call TRBD2 (5 bases). The CDR3 contains 24 residues. V was trimmed by 5 bases and J by 0 bases, leaving 38 bases between them. Germline CDR1 SGHRS, CDR2 YFSETQ. The CDR3 sequence is CASRFGSDRRPPGGRSANTGELFF. As DNA, the CDR3 is TGCGCCAGCAGATTTGGGTCGGACCGCAGGCCCCCCGGAGGCCGATCGGCGAACACCGGGGAGCTGTTTTTT.

This clone was recorded only once. J is TRBJ1-1 and V is TRBV27; D uncertain. Deletions cut 0 bases from V and 0 bases from J, with 11 bases between. The germline V gene has CDR1 MNHEY and CDR2 SMNVEV (reference sequence). The CDR3 extends over 16 amino acids. CDR3 sequence (DNA): TGTGCCAGCAGTTTATCCCGAGTGCATATGAACACTGAAGCTTTCTTT. Its translation: CASSLSRVHMNTEAFF.

The chain links TRBV7-9 to TRBJ1-3, with unresolved D. The germline V gene has CDR1 SEHNR and CDR2 FQNEAQ (reference sequence). CDR3 length: 15 residues. V lost 1 base and J 2 bases, leaving 9 bases between the germline ends. Written as DNA, the CDR3 is TGTGCCAGCAGCTTAGACGGGTTAACTGGAAACACCATATATTTT. Its protein is CASSLDGLTGNTIYF.

The chain combines TRBV19 with TRBJ2-7, with TRBD2 as a possible D gene (5 bases). Per germline, CDR1 LNHDA and CDR2 SQIVND (reference sequence). Trimming removed 4 bases from V and 2 bases from J, with 18 bases in between. The CDR3 has 16 amino acids. As DNA, the CDR3 is TGTGCCAGTAGTAAATCTCTCGAGGGCGGACCCTACGAGCAGTACTTC. Translated, it gives CASSKSLEGGPYEQYF.

The gene calls are TRBV7-6 and TRBJ2-3; unclear D gene. The V gene's germline CDR1 is SGHVS and CDR2 FNYEAQ. The germline V and J ends were trimmed by 5 bases and 6 bases, with 30 bases remaining between them. The CDR3 has 19 residues. The CDR3 region is CASSPHGGSSHQRSDTQYF. The CDR3 nucleotides are TGTGCCAGCAGCCCCCACGGCGGTTCTTCCCATCAGCGCTCCGATACGCAGTATTTT.

The chain carries TRBV6-1 and TRBJ1-3; D gene ambiguous. Between the trimmed V and J ends, which lost 7 bases and 0 bases, there was a span of 13 bases. The germline CDR1 and CDR2 sequences are MNHNS and SASEGT. CDR3 size: 15 residues. CDR3 loop: CASMSPRGSGNTIYF. The CDR3 DNA follows: TGTGCCAGCATGAGCCCCCGAGGCTCTGGAAACACCATATATTTT.

Of note for this clone: Other DNA variants within this sample encode the same CDR3. The chain uses TRBV28 and TRBJ1-2; the D gene is possibly TRBD1 (6 bases). The CDR3 extends over 14 amino acids. The V end was cut by 8 bases, the J end by 8 bases, with 21 bases between. Per the germline V gene, CDR1 is MDHEN and CDR2 is SYDVKM. The CDR3: CASLTRRGAGGYTF. The CDR3 bases are TGTGCCAGCTTAACGAGAAGGGGGGCTGGGGGCTACACCTTC.

This clone was seen once. The J gene is TRBJ2-7, the V gene TRBV20-1, with D possibly called TRBD1 or TRBD2 (5 bases each). Trimming left V 8 bases short and J 7 bases short, with 15 bases between. CDR3 length equals 11 residues. From germline, CDR1 is DFQATT and CDR2 SNEGSKA (reference sequence). The CDR3 region has the DNA TGCAGTTCCCCTGGGGGAGATGAGCAGTACTTC. This encodes CSSPGGDEQYF.

This chain connects TRBV30 to TRBJ2-1; D possibly corresponds to TRBD2 (5 bases). The CDR3 length is 13 residues. Per the germline V gene, CDR1 is GTSNPN and CDR2 is SVGIG (reference sequence). V shed 0 bases and J shed 6 bases, with 9 bases lying between them. CDR3 protein: CAWSVSGFNEQFF. Written as DNA, the CDR3 is TGTGCCTGGAGTGTATCGGGGTTCAATGAGCAGTTCTTC. The entire variable domain, with the rest obtained from reference TRBV30 and TRBJ2-1, is as follows: SQTIHQWPATLVQPVGSPLSLECTVEGTSNPNLYWYRQAAGRGLQLLFYSVGIGQISSEVPQNLSASRPQDRQFILSSKKLLLSDSGFYLCAWSVSGFNEQFFGPGTRLTVL.

The gene calls are TRBV27 and TRBJ2-7, with 10 bases aligning to TRBD2. The junction had 7 bases not matched to a gene; V was cut back by 5 bases and J by 6 bases. Germline CDR1 and CDR2: MNHEY and SMNVEV (reference sequence). The CDR3 is 14 residues long. CDR3 amino acids: CASSKSGGASEQYF. DNA for the CDR3: TGTGCCAGCAGTAAAAGCGGGGGGGCCAGCGAGCAGTACTTC.

The V gene is TRBV5-5, the J gene TRBJ2-1; perhaps D is TRBD1 or TRBD2 (5 bases each). This CDR3 contains 15 residues. Germline V gene sequence: CDR1 SGHKS, CDR2 YYEKEE (reference sequence). V was cut by 4 bases and J by 5 bases, with 16 bases left in between. The CDR3 nucleotides are TGTGCCAGCAGCGCCGGGACGGGTAGGAACAATGAGCAGTTCTTC. Protein: CASSAGTGRNNEQFF.

The gene calls are TRBV7-8 and TRBJ2-1; TRBD2 matches at 13 bases. Germline V gene lookup returns CDR1 SGHVS and CDR2 FQNEAQ. CDR3 length equals 18 residues. Germline trimming cut 4 bases from V and 0 bases from J; bases unmatched to any gene: 6. The CDR3 is CASSSKTSGGFSYNEQFF. The CDR3 DNA is TGTGCCAGCAGCTCGAAGACTAGCGGGGGGTTCTCCTACAATGAGCAGTTCTTC.

The V gene is TRBV11-2, the J gene TRBJ2-7; D call uncertain. V lost 2 bases and J 6 bases, leaving 8 bases between the germline ends. This CDR3 contains 12 residues. Germline CDR1 is SGHAT and CDR2 is FQNNGV. The CDR3: CASSLFASEQYF. The CDR3 nucleotides are TGTGCCAGCAGCTTATTTGCAAGCGAGCAGTACTTC.

The V call is TRBV7-9, the J call TRBJ2-7; TRBD2 might be the D (6 bases). Trimming took 3 bases from V and 3 from J, leaving 15 bases between them. The CDR3 is 15 residues long. Germline CDR1 and CDR2: SEHNR and FQNEAQ (reference sequence). The CDR3 here is CASSLVGRRDYEQYF. DNA for the CDR3: TGTGCCAGCAGCTTGGTTGGTCGGAGGGACTACGAGCAGTACTTC.

This clone was recorded once. The rearrangement links TRBV6-1 to TRBJ1-5; D gene uncertain. The CDR3 is 15 residues long. Trimming removed 8 bases at V and 4 bases at J, with 18 bases between. Germline CDR1 MNHNS, CDR2 SASEGT. The CDR3 DNA is TGTGCCAGCCGCCCGACCCAGCAGATAAATCAGCCCCAGCATTTT. Its translation: CASRPTQQINQPQHF.

The V and J genes are TRBV7-9 and TRBJ2-5; TRBD2 matches 11 bases. Germline CDR1 is SEHNR and CDR2 is FQNEAQ (reference sequence). The CDR3 is 14 amino acids. V was pared by 3 bases and J by 3 bases, with 0 bases of the junction left unmatched. In nucleotides, the CDR3 is TGTGCCAGCAGCTTTAGCGGGGGGGAAGAGACCCAGTACTTC. Translated, it gives CASSFSGGEETQYF.

J is TRBJ2-7 and V is TRBV4-1, with D possibly being TRBD1 (5 bases). The CDR3 consists of 16 residues. Trimming took off 4 bases at V and 2 bases at J, with 18 bases between the two ends. Germline V gene sequence: CDR1 MGHRA, CDR2 YSYEKL. CDR3 nucleotide sequence: TGCGCCAGCAGCCCCCGGGTGCAGGGCGTAACCTACGAGCAGTACTTC. The encoded protein is CASSPRVQGVTYEQYF.

The chain recombines TRBV5-1 with TRBJ2-6; TRBD2 is a possible D gene (6 bases). Germline CDR1 is SGHRS and CDR2 is YFSETQ. There are 18 residues in the CDR3. The V gene lost 4 bases and the J gene lost 0 bases, with 17 bases spanning the gap. The CDR3 loop is CASSKTGTQNSGANVLTF. The CDR3 bases are TGCGCCAGCAGCAAAACCGGGACTCAAAACTCTGGGGCCAACGTCCTGACTTTC. The full variable domain, with the rest looked up from reference TRBV5-1 and TRBJ2-6, is KAGVTQTPRYLIKTRGQQVTLSCSPISGHRSVSWYQQTPGQGLQFLFEYFSETQRNKGNFPGRFSGRQFSNSRSEMNVSTLELGDSALYLCASSKTGTQNSGANVLTFGAGSRLTVL.

The chain links TRBV7-9 to TRBJ1-1; tentative D call: TRBD1 (5 bases). Trimming shortened V by 1 base and J by 0 bases, and 21 bases separated the two germline ends. CDR1 and CDR2 (germline): SEHNR, FQNEAQ (reference sequence). CDR3 length: 19 amino acids. The CDR3 spells CASSLGDPEPHPMNTEAFF. For the CDR3, the DNA is TGTGCCAGCAGCTTAGGGGACCCGGAGCCCCATCCCATGAACACTGAAGCTTTCTTT.

This clone was detected only once. The rearrangement joins TRBV6-1 to TRBJ2-1; 9 bases match TRBD1. J gave up 2 bases and V 6 bases, and 17 bases lay outside the gene matches. CDR1 MNHNS and CDR2 SASEGT come from the germline V gene. The CDR3 is 19 residues long. The CDR3: CASSEKNRGPKVPYNEQFF. CDR3 nucleotides: TGTGCCAGCAGCGAAAAAAACAGGGGGCCAAAGGTCCCCTACAATGAGCAGTTCTTC.

The gene calls are TRBV6-1 and TRBJ1-1; D perhaps matches TRBD1 (5 bases). V lost 8 bases and J lost 4, with 17 bases in between. Germline assignment: CDR1 MNHNS and CDR2 SASEGT. The CDR3 totals 14 residues. CDR3 nucleotide sequence: TGTGCCAGCCGGCAGGGTGTGGAAAGCACTGAAGCTTTCTTT. This codes for CASRQGVESTEAFF.